The 28 T cell receptor beta chains below come from one sample, sequenced in a study of control samples from healthy donors and cancer patients. Sequencing used immunoSEQ multiplex PCR; TCRdb keeps in-frame clones, though not all of them. The sample contains 100,000 to 150,000 clones, approximately 92% of which appear only once. Sequencing used PBMCs. These receptor sequences come from an older man with head and neck cancer.

The rearrangement joins TRBV6-2 or TRBV6-3 to TRBJ2-7, with D unresolved. V was shortened by 2 bases and J by 0 bases, with 5 bases between the two germline ends. CDR1 is MNHEY, CDR2 SVGEGT, per germline. The CDR3 sequence is 13 residues long. CDR3 sequence: CASSYTFSYEQYF. Written as DNA, the CDR3 is TGTGCCAGCAGTTACACATTCTCCTACGAGCAGTACTTC.

The rearrangement uses TRBV6-5 and TRBJ1-5, with TRBD1 matching over 10 bases. Germline V gene data show CDR1 as MNHEY and CDR2 as SVGAGI. The CDR3 is 15 residues long. J gave up 5 bases and V 5 bases, and 6 bases lay outside the gene matches. The CDR3: CASSPGQGLYQPQHF. The CDR3 nucleotides read TGTGCCAGCAGTCCGGGACAGGGGCTTTATCAGCCCCAGCATTTT.

In its sample, this clone was seen once. The chain links TRBV7-2 to TRBJ1-1; tentatively, D is TRBD1 (5 bases). Germline CDR1 and CDR2: SGHTA and FQGNSA. There are 16 residues in the CDR3. Trimming took off 1 base at V and 4 bases at J, with 16 bases between the two ends. CDR3 in DNA: TGTGCCAGCAGCTTAGTAGGAGGCAGGGTGGCCACTGAAGCTTTCTTT. It yields the protein CASSLVGGRVATEAFF.

This sequence joins TRBV5-1 and TRBJ1-4; TRBD1 aligns across 8 bases. There are 14 residues in the CDR3. V trimming: 1 base; J trimming: 7 bases; junction bases outside the gene matches: 3. The V gene's germline CDR1 is SGHRS and CDR2 YFSETQ. The CDR3 DNA follows: TGCGCCAGCAGCTTGACAGGGGGGAGTGAAAAACTGTTTTTT. This codes for CASSLTGGSEKLFF.

Only one count was recorded for this clone. The V call is TRBV9, the J call TRBJ1-3; D gene unclear. The CDR3 sequence is 15 residues long. The V gene's germline CDR1 is SGDLS and CDR2 YYNGEE. Trimming shortened V by 0 bases and J by 0 bases, and 7 bases separated the two germline ends. CDR3 nucleotides: TGTGCCAGCAGCGTAGATCCGTACTCTGGAAACACCATATATTTT. Translating gives CASSVDPYSGNTIYF.

In its sample, this clone was seen once. V and J are TRBV7-2 and TRBJ2-7; tentatively, D is TRBD1 or TRBD2 (6 bases each). The length of the CDR3 is 14 residues. Per germline, CDR1 SGHTA and CDR2 FQGNSA. V was trimmed by 6 bases and J by 3 bases, leaving 15 bases between them. In nucleotides, the CDR3 is TGTGCCAGCAGTTTTAGCGGAGGGGGCTACGAGCAGTACTTC. This codes for CASSFSGGGYEQYF.

J is TRBJ2-3 and V is TRBV5-5; D gene uncertain. V gave up 2 bases and J gave up 1 base, with 11 bases separating them. Per germline, CDR1 SGHKS and CDR2 YYEKEE (reference sequence). CDR3 length: 15 amino acids. The CDR3 coding sequence is TGTGCCAGCAGCTTCGGAGTAAAACGCACAGATACGCAGTATTTT. The encoded protein is CASSFGVKRTDTQYF.

This clone has more than one count but fewer than ten. The chain employs TRBV30 and TRBJ1-1; unclear D gene. This CDR3 comprises 13 residues. Trimming cost V 3 bases and J 3 bases, with 11 bases left between them. Germline lookup yields CDR1 GTSNPN and CDR2 SVGIG (reference sequence). CDR3 loop: CAWSSSEDTEAFF. As DNA, the CDR3 is TGTGCCTGGAGCTCCTCGGAGGACACTGAAGCTTTCTTT.

This clone has a single count. This rearrangement joins TRBV5-8 to TRBJ2-1, with D perhaps matching TRBD2 (5 bases). CDR3 length: 16 amino acids. Trimming pared 3 bases from V and 0 bases from J, leaving 13 bases between. Germline loops: CDR1 SGHTS, CDR2 YDEGEE. Here the CDR3 DNA reads TGTGCCAGCAGCTCGTATAGCGAGATCTCCTACAATGAGCAGTTCTTC. It is translated as CASSSYSEISYNEQFF.

V is TRBV19 and J is TRBJ2-7; D perhaps matches TRBD2 (6 bases). Germline values: CDR1 LNHDA, CDR2 SQIVND (reference sequence). The CDR3 loop spans 15 amino acids. Trimming removed 3 bases from V and 2 bases from J, with 14 bases in between. The CDR3: CASSIQRLGTYEQYF. In DNA, the CDR3 is TGTGCCAGTAGTATTCAGAGACTAGGGACCTACGAGCAGTACTTC.

The chain joins TRBV9 to TRBJ1-2, with 8 positions matching TRBD1. With V trimmed by 3 bases and J by 2 bases, 9 bases remained unmatched. From germline, CDR1 is SGDLS and CDR2 YYNGEE. The CDR3 spans 16 residues. The CDR3 loop is CASSAQGRQGNYGYTF. CDR3 DNA: TGTGCCAGCAGCGCGCAGGGACGACAGGGGAACTATGGCTACACCTTC.

V is TRBV30 and J is TRBJ1-2; D unclear. V shed 2 bases and J shed 4 bases, with 11 bases lying between them. Germline lookup yields CDR1 GTSNPN and CDR2 SVGIG (reference sequence). The CDR3 has 13 residues. The CDR3 sequence: CAWSYDTGYGYTF. DNA of the CDR3: TGTGCCTGGAGTTATGACACGGGCTATGGCTACACCTTC.

The chain is built from TRBV12-2 and TRBJ2-1. TRBV12-2 counts as a pseudogene. The CDR3 extends over 17 amino acids. As DNA, the CDR3 is TGTGCAAGTCGCCCAGAACCCGACGTCGGCATCCGCAATGAGCAGTTCTTC. It specifies CASRPEPDVGIRNEQFF.

The CDR3 sequence is CASSFIRPQHF. The CDR3 bases are TGCGCCAGCAGCTTTATTCGACCCCAGCATTTT. The chain uses TRBV5-1 and TRBJ1-5; D gene uncertain. The CDR3 covers 11 residues. The germline V and J ends were trimmed by 2 bases and 10 bases, with 7 bases remaining between them. Germline V lookup: CDR1 SGHRS, CDR2 YFSETQ.

This clone was seen repeatedly, ten times or more. The chain has TRBV19 and TRBJ2-7, with a possible D match to TRBD1 (6 bases). The CDR3 totals 14 residues. Germline CDR1 LNHDA, CDR2 SQIVND (reference sequence). Trimming pared 3 bases from V and 2 bases from J, leaving 11 bases between. CDR3 loop: CASSIQGSAYEQYF. Written as DNA, the CDR3 is TGTGCCAGTAGTATTCAGGGGTCGGCCTACGAGCAGTACTTC.

The rearrangement joins TRBV4-1 to TRBJ2-3; D unclear. The CDR3 is 12 residues long. From germline, CDR1 is MGHRA and CDR2 YSYEKL. V shed 3 bases and J shed 3 bases, with 4 bases lying between them. The CDR3 bases are TGCGCCAGCAGCCATGGTACAGATACGCAGTATTTT. This encodes CASSHGTDTQYF.

This chain joins TRBV5-1 and TRBJ2-2; 10 nucleotides match TRBD2. CDR1 is SGHRS and CDR2 is YFSETQ in the germline V gene. The CDR3 loop spans 19 amino acids. Germline trimming cut 3 bases from V and 3 bases from J; bases unmatched to any gene: 14. The CDR3: CASSSLMLAGAGDTGELFF. CDR3 DNA sequence: TGCGCCAGCAGCTCCCTCATGCTAGCGGGAGCGGGGGACACCGGGGAGCTGTTTTTT.

In its sample, this clone was seen once. The rearrangement links TRBV11-1 to TRBJ1-1; perhaps TRBD1 as D (6 bases). Germline V CDR1 and CDR2: SGHAT, FQDESV (reference sequence). The CDR3 runs to 13 residues. Trimming took off 3 bases at V and 4 bases at J, with 9 bases between the two ends. CDR3 nucleotides: TGTGCCAGCAGCTTTACACAGGGCACTGAAGCTTTCTTT. It is translated as CASSFTQGTEAFF.

The J gene is TRBJ2-1, the V gene TRBV19, with D perhaps matching TRBD2 (6 bases). Trimming stripped 4 bases from V and 1 base from J, with 17 bases between. The CDR3 is 17 amino acids. CDR1 is LNHDA and CDR2 is SQIVND in the germline V gene (reference sequence). The CDR3 sequence: CASSNLARLSSYNEQFF. For the CDR3, the DNA is TGTGCCAGTAGTAACCTAGCGCGACTGTCTTCCTACAATGAGCAGTTCTTC.

The chain couples TRBV7-2 to TRBJ2-1; the match to TRBD2 covers 12 bases. In germline, CDR1 is SGHTA, CDR2 FQGNSA. The CDR3 consists of 15 residues. Unmatched junction bases numbered 6, after V lost 6 bases and J lost 6 bases. DNA of the CDR3: TGTGCCAGCAGACGGCCGGGACTAGCGGGCAATGAGCAGTTCTTC. This gives the protein CASRRPGLAGNEQFF.

This rearrangement joins TRBV1 to TRBJ2-1; the table's D call, TRBD2, was not checked against the DNA. TRBV1 is termed a pseudogene. The CDR3 length is 16 residues. The DNA of the CDR3 is TGCACCAGCAGCCAAGATCTCGGGATCCCTGACAATGAGCAGTTCTTC. It is translated as CTSSQDLGIPDNEQFF.

The chain joins TRBV24-1 to TRBJ2-1; 7 bases are shared with TRBD2. V dropped 5 bases and J dropped 9; count of bases not matched to a gene: 12. The CDR3 contains 15 residues. Germline assignment: CDR1 KGHDR and CDR2 SFDVKD. In DNA, the CDR3 is TGTGCCACCAGTGCCTGGGGGGAGGCGGGAGCTGAGCAGTTCTTC. This translates into CATSAWGEAGAEQFF.

J is TRBJ2-1 and V is TRBV19, with D tentatively TRBD1 or TRBD2 (5 bases each). V lost 5 bases and J 6 bases, leaving 14 bases between the germline ends. The V gene's germline CDR1 is LNHDA and CDR2 SQIVND (reference sequence). The CDR3 covers 14 residues. The CDR3 DNA follows: TGTGCCAGTAGTCCGGGACCCCAGACCAATGAGCAGTTCTTC. It codes for CASSPGPQTNEQFF. The full variable domain, completed using reference TRBV19 and TRBJ2-1, is DGGITQSPKYLFRKEGQNVTLSCEQNLNHDAMYWYRQDPGQGLRLIYYSQIVNDFQKGDIAEGYSVSREKKESFPLTVTSAQKNPTAFYLCASSPGPQTNEQFFGPGTRLTVL.

The rearrangement joins TRBV15 to TRBJ1-4; 9 bases fit TRBD1. Germline V gene data show CDR1 as LNHNV and CDR2 as YYDKDF (reference sequence). This CDR3 is built from 16 residues. Losses at the gene ends were 5 bases for V and 7 bases for J; bases not matched to a gene: 11. The DNA for the CDR3 is TGTGCCACCAGCCGGGCCGCGGGGACAGGGCGTGAAAAACTGTTTTTT. It encodes CATSRAAGTGREKLFF. Looking up the rest from reference TRBV15 and TRBJ1-4 gives the full variable domain: DAMVIQNPRYQVTQFGKPVTLSCSQTLNHNVMYWYQQKSSQAPKLLFHYYDKDFNNEADTPDNFQSRRPNTSFCFLDIRSPGLGDTAMYLCATSRAAGTGREKLFFGSGTQLSVL.

This clone was counted once. The V and J genes are TRBV4-1 and TRBJ2-1; TRBD2 might be the D (5 bases). The length of the CDR3 is 17 residues. Per the germline V gene, CDR1 is MGHRA and CDR2 is YSYEKL. Trimming left V 2 bases short and J 0 bases short, with 14 bases between. CDR3 amino acids: CASSQNKADSSYNEQFF. The CDR3 DNA reads as TGCGCCAGCAGCCAAAATAAAGCGGACTCCTCCTACAATGAGCAGTTCTTC.

The V call is TRBV15, the J call TRBJ1-1; TRBD1 might be the D (6 bases). The CDR3 runs to 14 residues. Looked up from germline, CDR1 is LNHNV and CDR2 is YYDKDF (reference sequence). V was shortened by 2 bases and J by 1 base, with 8 bases between the two germline ends. CDR3 sequence reads: CATSRKGGNTEAFF. CDR3 bases: TGTGCCACCAGCAGAAAAGGGGGGAACACTGAAGCTTTCTTT.

The gene calls are TRBV4-3 and TRBJ2-7; no clear D. V dropped 1 base and J dropped 3 bases, with 7 bases sitting between them. This CDR3 region has 13 residues. Germline values: CDR1 LGHNA, CDR2 YSLEER. CDR3 sequence (DNA): TGCGCCAGCAGCCAAGCGCCTTTCTACGAGCAGTACTTC. Protein sequence: CASSQAPFYEQYF.

The J gene is TRBJ2-2, the V gene TRBV19; TRBD1 is a possible D gene (5 bases). V shed 3 bases and J shed 7 bases, with 15 bases lying between them. The CDR3 is 15 amino acids. CDR1 LNHDA and CDR2 SQIVND come from the germline V gene (reference sequence). The CDR3, as DNA: TGTGCCAGTAGTATCCACAGGAAAAAGGGCGGGGAGCTGTTTTTT. Its translation: CASSIHRKKGGELFF.